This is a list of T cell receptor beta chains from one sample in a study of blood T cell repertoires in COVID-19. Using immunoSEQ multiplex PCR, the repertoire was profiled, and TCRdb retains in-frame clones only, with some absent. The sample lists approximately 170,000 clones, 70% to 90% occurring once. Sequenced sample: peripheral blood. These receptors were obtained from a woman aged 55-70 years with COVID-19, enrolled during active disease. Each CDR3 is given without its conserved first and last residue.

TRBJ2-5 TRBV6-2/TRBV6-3 ASSYWWVGGRAAETQY
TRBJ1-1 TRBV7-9 ASSLQGAEAF
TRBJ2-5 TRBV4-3 ASSQVSRGKETQY
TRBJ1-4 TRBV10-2 ASSGWGQRNEKLF
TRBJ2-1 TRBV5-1 ASTPLAGGAGEQF
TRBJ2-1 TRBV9 ATGTSDYNEQF
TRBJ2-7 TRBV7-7 ASSLAQGAQYEQY
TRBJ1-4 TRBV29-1 SVEGTGHDSSEKLF
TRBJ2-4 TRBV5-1 ASSLGTSGRGLNIQY
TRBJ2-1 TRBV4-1 ASSKKSGGQRTDNEQF
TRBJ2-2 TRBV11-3 ASSEASGSRNTGELF
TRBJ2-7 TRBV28 ASTPFSYEQY
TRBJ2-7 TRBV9 ASSAGEGTGGREQY
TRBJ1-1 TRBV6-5 ASSLGQGVVEAF
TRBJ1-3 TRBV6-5 ASSSSLSAGNTIY
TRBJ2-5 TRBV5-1 ASSLGPTGQEETQY
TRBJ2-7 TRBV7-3 ASSLGLADYEQY
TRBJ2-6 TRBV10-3 AIRQGGGSGANVLT
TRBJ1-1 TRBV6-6 ASSYEPGSEAF
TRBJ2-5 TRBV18 ASSPGQAQETQY
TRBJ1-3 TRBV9 ASSETLRNTIY
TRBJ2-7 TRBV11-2 ASSSRSVATYEQY
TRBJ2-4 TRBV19 ASSIAGGANQAKNIQY
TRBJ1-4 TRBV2 ASRSGKLF
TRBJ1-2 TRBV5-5 ASSPGQTYGYT
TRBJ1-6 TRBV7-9 ASSYPSPGGNSPLH
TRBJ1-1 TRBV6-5 ASSLQGKAF
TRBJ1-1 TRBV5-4 ASSLSGTRNTEAF
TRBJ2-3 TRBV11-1 ASSLSGTGITDTQY
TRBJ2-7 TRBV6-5 ASSNRQSSYEQY
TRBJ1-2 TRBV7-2 ASSLERGRSYGYT
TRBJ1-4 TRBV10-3 AISVTGGDEKLF
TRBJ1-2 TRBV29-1 SVEKGSNYGYT
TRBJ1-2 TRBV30 AWSPGEGGYT
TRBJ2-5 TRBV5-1 ASSLEGREFLGTQY
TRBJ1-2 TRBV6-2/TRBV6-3 ASSSQGALNYGYT
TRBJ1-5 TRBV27 ASSPGGFSNQPQH
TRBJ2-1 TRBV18 ASSPGLAGLNEQF
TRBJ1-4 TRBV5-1 ASSRGQGRNEKLF
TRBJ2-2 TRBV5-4 ASSFRDFTGELF
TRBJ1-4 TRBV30 AWSVDRDEKLF
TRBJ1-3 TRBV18 ASSSTGFFSGNTIY
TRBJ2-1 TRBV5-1 ASSSWTSGRVWNEQF
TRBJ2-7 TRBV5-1 ASSPTPGQSYEQY
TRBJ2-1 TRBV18 ASSFGGPNEQF
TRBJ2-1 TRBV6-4 ASRVLAGSGNEQF
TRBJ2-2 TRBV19 ASSIKYRGAETGELF
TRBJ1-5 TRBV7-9 ASSLVGGNQPQH
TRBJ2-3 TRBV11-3 ASSLWTGGTDTQY